The 14 T cell receptor beta chains presented below share a single source sample, sequenced in a study of Ad26.COV2.S vaccination and SARS-CoV-2 variants. The treatment denotes: around 19 received Ad26.COV2.S at low or high dose, single or two shots; several received placebo; per-sample allocation not given. Sampling took place 63 days after the first vaccine or placebo injection. TCRdb keeps only in-frame clones here, not all; method: immunoSEQ multiplex PCR. The repertoire holds more than 300,000 clones, with more than 85% as singletons. This sample comprised peripheral blood, obtained in a trial of Ad26.COV2.S vaccine versus placebo. These receptors were obtained from a person aged 18-65 years who received the Ad26.COV2.S COVID-19 vaccine or a placebo.

The gene calls are TRBV7-5 and TRBJ2-5; TRBD1, the table's D call, was not compared with the DNA. TRBV7-5 is described as a pseudogene. The CDR3 extends over 15 amino acids. DNA of the CDR3: TGTGTCAGAAGCTTAGCGGAACAGGGTCGAGAGACCCAGTACTTC. Its protein is CVRSLAEQGRETQYF.

This chain joins TRBV18 and TRBJ1-2; possible D gene TRBD1, 5 bases. Between the trimmed V and J ends, which lost 1 base and 5 bases, there was a span of 14 bases. Germline loops: CDR1 KGHSH, CDR2 LQKENI. This CDR3 region has 15 residues. CDR3 nucleotide sequence: TGTGCCAGCTCACCACTAACCGGACACAGATATGGCTACACCTTC. It codes for CASSPLTGHRYGYTF.

This rearrangement joins TRBV28 to TRBJ1-1, with D perhaps TRBD1 (5 bases). Germline V lookup: CDR1 MDHEN, CDR2 SYDVKM. V was trimmed by 5 bases and J by 1 base, leaving 14 bases between them. The CDR3 has 15 residues. The chain's CDR3 is CASSPVTASNTEAFF. Here the CDR3 DNA reads TGTGCCAGCAGTCCAGTGACAGCGTCGAACACTGAAGCTTTCTTT.

The chain is built from TRBV5-1 and TRBJ2-2; tentatively, D is TRBD2 (6 bases). Per the germline V gene, CDR1 is SGHRS and CDR2 is YFSETQ. CDR3 size: 15 residues. Trimming left V 2 bases short and J 0 bases short, with 8 bases between. DNA of the CDR3: TGCGCCAGCAGCTTACTAGCTACGAACACCGGGGAGCTGTTTTTT. Translated, it gives CASSLLATNTGELFF.

This clone has just a few counts. The chain couples TRBV28 to TRBJ1-6; 7 nucleotides match TRBD1. After removal of 5 bases from V and 6 bases from J, the junction contained 7 bases not matched to a gene. The CDR3 sequence is 15 residues long. Germline CDR1 MDHEN, CDR2 SYDVKM. CDR3 sequence: CASSPETGPNSPLHF. The DNA of the CDR3 is TGTGCCAGCAGTCCCGAGACAGGGCCTAATTCACCCCTCCACTTT.

This chain joins TRBV7-8 and TRBJ1-5; D is undetermined. From germline, CDR1 is SGHVS and CDR2 FQNEAQ. Trimming removed 1 base at V and 4 bases at J, with 11 bases between. CDR3 length: 15 residues. For the CDR3, the DNA is TGTGCCAGCAGCTTAGGGTCGGCCAGGAATCAGCCCCAGCATTTT. It codes for CASSLGSARNQPQHF.

V and J are TRBV27 and TRBJ1-5, with D possibly matching TRBD1 (6 bases). V was clipped by 3 bases and J by 0 bases, with 12 bases between them. The germline V gene has CDR1 MNHEY and CDR2 SMNVEV (reference sequence). The CDR3 has 16 residues. CDR3 sequence reads: CASSFGQGLSNQPQHF. For the CDR3, the DNA is TGTGCCAGCAGTTTTGGGCAGGGGCTTAGCAATCAGCCCCAGCATTTT.

The chain uses TRBV9 and TRBJ2-7; TRBD2 matches at 10 bases. The V segment lost 4 bases and the J segment 2 bases; nucleotides outside the gene matches: 6. Germline loops: CDR1 SGDLS, CDR2 YYNGEE. The CDR3 loop spans 15 amino acids. CDR3 sequence (DNA): TGTGCCAGCAGCATTGGGACTAGCGCGACCTACGAGCAGTACTTC. This codes for CASSIGTSATYEQYF.

The chain recombines TRBV6-6 with TRBJ1-5; D is possibly TRBD1 (5 bases). This CDR3 is 14 amino acids long. Germline V lookup: CDR1 MNHNY, CDR2 SVGAGI (reference sequence). V was pared by 6 bases and J by 0 bases, with 9 bases between. CDR3 sequence (DNA): TGTGCCAGCAGAGACAGCGATAGCAATCAGCCCCAGCATTTT. The encoded protein is CASRDSDSNQPQHF.

V gene TRBV7-2 combines with J gene TRBJ2-3; 9 nucleotides agree with TRBD1. The germline gives CDR1 SGHTA, CDR2 FQGNSA. V dropped 5 bases and J dropped 6; count of bases not matched to a gene: 6. This CDR3 spans 14 amino acids. The CDR3 loop reads CASSTGQGRDTQYF. The CDR3 DNA reads as TGTGCCAGCAGCACGGGACAGGGACGGGATACGCAGTATTTT.

The sample holds a few counts of this clone. The rearrangement uses TRBV30 and TRBJ1-2, with 7 bases that match TRBD1. This CDR3 region has 14 residues. CDR1 and CDR2 (germline): GTSNPN, SVGIG (reference sequence). The V gene end was trimmed by 0 bases and the J gene end by 10 bases; junction bases not matched to a gene: 11. This CDR3 reads CAWSVGTASFHYTF. Here the CDR3 DNA reads TGTGCCTGGAGTGTGGGGACAGCTAGTTTTCACTACACCTTC.

The gene calls are TRBV19 and TRBJ1-1; TRBD1 aligns across 7 bases. The germline gives CDR1 LNHDA, CDR2 SQIVND (reference sequence). With 7 bases clipped from V and 3 bases from J, the junction kept 5 bases outside the gene matches. CDR3 size: 13 residues. The CDR3 coding sequence is TGTGCCAGTATGACAGGGCCCGACACTGAAGCTTTCTTT. Residues: CASMTGPDTEAFF.

This clone was observed a few times. This chain links TRBV9 with TRBJ2-7, with no clear D. The germline CDR1 and CDR2 sequences are SGDLS and YYNGEE. The CDR3 is made up of 15 amino acids. Trimming removed 0 bases from V and 1 base from J, with 11 bases in between. The CDR3 here is CASSVDDEWSYEQYF. For the CDR3, the DNA is TGTGCCAGCAGCGTAGACGACGAGTGGTCCTACGAGCAGTACTTC.

This chain connects TRBV6-5 to TRBJ1-1; the D gene is possibly TRBD1 (5 bases). This CDR3 spans 13 amino acids. Per the germline V gene, CDR1 is MNHEY and CDR2 is SVGAGI. Trimming removed 7 bases at V and 4 bases at J, with 13 bases between. The CDR3: CASKPGGGTEAFF. As DNA, the CDR3 is TGTGCCAGCAAACCCGGGGGGGGCACTGAAGCTTTCTTT.